Listed below are T cell receptor beta chains from one sample, sequenced in a study of shared clonotypes between healthy human individuals. Assay: immunoSEQ multiplex PCR; the TCRdb copy retains only in-frame clones and omits some. This table holds 400,000 to 600,000 clones, more than 75% found once. Sequencing was carried out using PBMCs. The receptors stem from a woman aged 40 to 55 in good health. Some clones in this sample may be carry-over from other donors' samples. Both conserved end residues are part of each CDR3. The order of the fields is clone size, J gene, D gene, V gene, CDR3 DNA, CDR3 protein. D genes are given only for firm matches. Expanded clones are given a class, and other clones once, few, many or no size at all.

NA	TRBJ2-5	NA	TRBV9	TGTGCCAGCAGCGTAGCCAGCCAAGAGACCCAGTACTTC	CASSVASQETQYF
NA	TRBJ1-5	NA	TRBV5-6	TGTGCCAGCAGCTTCGGGCCCCTGACAACTAGCAATCAGCCCCAGCATTTT	CASSFGPLTTSNQPQHF
NA	TRBJ2-1	NA	TRBV27	TGTGCCAGCAACCCTAGCTCTACCACAGAGCAGTTCTTC	CASNPSSTTEQFF
once	TRBJ2-1	TRBD2	TRBV4-2	TGTGCCAGCAGCCAAGCGACGAGGGAAGCGGGGAACAATGAGCAGTTCTTC	CASSQATREAGNNEQFF
NA	TRBJ2-2	NA	TRBV5-1	TGCGCCAGCAGCTCTGGGTCGGGGAGTGCCGGGGAGCTGTTTTTT	CASSSGSGSAGELFF
NA	TRBJ2-3	TRBD2	TRBV27	TGTGCCAGCAGTTTAACGCCTAGCGGCATCACAGATACGCAGTATTTT	CASSLTPSGITDTQYF
NA	TRBJ2-3	TRBD2	TRBV11-2	TGTGCCAGCAGTTCCATAGCGGGAGGGGGGACAGATACGCAGTATTTT	CASSSIAGGGTDTQYF
NA	TRBJ1-2	NA	TRBV4-3	TGCGCCAGCAGCCAAGATCAGTGGGGGGGCCAATATGGCTACACCTTC	CASSQDQWGGQYGYTF
NA	TRBJ2-5	NA	TRBV5-1	TGCGCCAGCAGCTTGGGTGGGGAAGAGACCCAGTACTTC	CASSLGGEETQYF
NA	TRBJ2-5	NA	TRBV5-1	TGCGCCAGCAGCTTGGCGCCGGGACCCATTGCGGAGACCCAGTACTTC	CASSLAPGPIAETQYF
NA	TRBJ1-1	NA	TRBV15	TGTGCCACCAGCAGAGATAGGGGGGTTTGGGGAACTGAAGCTTTCTTT	CATSRDRGVWGTEAFF
NA	TRBJ2-2	NA	TRBV18	TGTGCCAGCTCACCTAACCAAGCTCAGGGGTTCGGCACCGGGGAGCTGTTTTTT	CASSPNQAQGFGTGELFF
NA	TRBJ2-2	NA	TRBV6-5	TGTGCCAGCAGTTATTTGGTAGTTGGGAACACCGGGGAGCTGTTTTTT	CASSYLVVGNTGELFF
NA	TRBJ1-1	NA	TRBV29-1	TGCAGCGTTGGGACGAACACTGAAGCTTTCTTT	CSVGTNTEAFF
NA	TRBJ2-1	TRBD2	TRBV11-2	TGTGCCAGCAGCTTAGACCGGGAGGATGAGCAGTTCTTC	CASSLDREDEQFF
NA	TRBJ1-3	NA	TRBV5-1	TGCGCCAGCAGTAACGACAGGCCTGGAAACACCATATATTTT	CASSNDRPGNTIYF
NA	TRBJ1-2	TRBD1	TRBV5-4	TGTGCCTGGGGACAGACCGGATACTATGGCTACACCTTC	CAWGQTGYYGYTF
once	TRBJ1-4	TRBD1	TRBV28	TGTGCCACCCGTTTGGACAGGGTTAGTGAAAAACTGTTTTTT	CATRLDRVSEKLFF
few	TRBJ1-1	NA	TRBV30	TGTGCCTGGAGCCGACAGGCTGAAGCTTTCTTT	CAWSRQAEAFF
NA	TRBJ1-5	NA	TRBV5-5	TGTGCCAGCAGCTTGGCCTCAGGGGATGGCAATCAGCCCCAGCATTTT	CASSLASGDGNQPQHF
NA	TRBJ1-3	TRBD1	TRBV7-2	TGTGCCAGCAGCTTAAGGGGGACAGGGGTTGGAAACACCATATATTTT	CASSLRGTGVGNTIYF
NA	TRBJ2-5	NA	TRBV18	TGTGCCAGCTCAGGACCGGGTGGAGAGACCCAGTACTTC	CASSGPGGETQYF
few	TRBJ2-3	NA	TRBV27	TGTGCCAGCAGTACCGTAGGTGGGAAAGGTTGGACAGATACGCAGTATTTT	CASSTVGGKGWTDTQYF
NA	TRBJ2-4	TRBD1	TRBV6-5	TGTGCCAGCAGTTACTCGACAGGGGGCGGCATTCAGTACTTC	CASSYSTGGGIQYF
once	TRBJ1-1	TRBD1	TRBV7-2	TGTGCCAGCAGCTTACGGACAGGGGGGAACACTGAAGCTTTCTTT	CASSLRTGGNTEAFF